Listed here is a single T cell receptor (beta chain). Using immunoSEQ multiplex PCR, the repertoire was profiled, and TCRdb retains in-frame clones only, with some absent. Found here are about 660,000 clones, approximately 89% of them singletons; the top ten hold about 0.0094%. Deletions cut 4 bases from V and 10 bases from J, with 18 bases between. The CDR3 spans 14 residues. Germline V gene lookup returns CDR1 SGHRS and CDR2 YFSETQ. This specimen belongs to a study of shared T cell receptors in the human thymus. This same sample was also taken into another study, of human thymus T cells. That report adds: Related reports documented highly overlapping thymic repertoires among unrelated individuals.

The TCR sequence derives from a boy younger than two with a congenital heart defect. Sequenced material: thymocytes. The genes are TRBV5-1 and TRBJ2-1; D perhaps matches TRBD2 (6 bases). The CDR3 loop reads CASSQGKGAGEQFF. CDR3 coding DNA: TGCGCCAGCAGCCAAGGGAAGGGCGCGGGGGAGCAGTTCTTC. The entire variable domain, with the rest obtained from reference TRBV5-1 and TRBJ2-1, is as follows: KAGVTQTPRYLIKTRGQQVTLSCSPISGHRSVSWYQQTPGQGLQFLFEYFSETQRNKGNFPGRFSGRQFSNSRSEMNVSTLELGDSALYLCASSQGKGAGEQFFGPGTRLTVL.